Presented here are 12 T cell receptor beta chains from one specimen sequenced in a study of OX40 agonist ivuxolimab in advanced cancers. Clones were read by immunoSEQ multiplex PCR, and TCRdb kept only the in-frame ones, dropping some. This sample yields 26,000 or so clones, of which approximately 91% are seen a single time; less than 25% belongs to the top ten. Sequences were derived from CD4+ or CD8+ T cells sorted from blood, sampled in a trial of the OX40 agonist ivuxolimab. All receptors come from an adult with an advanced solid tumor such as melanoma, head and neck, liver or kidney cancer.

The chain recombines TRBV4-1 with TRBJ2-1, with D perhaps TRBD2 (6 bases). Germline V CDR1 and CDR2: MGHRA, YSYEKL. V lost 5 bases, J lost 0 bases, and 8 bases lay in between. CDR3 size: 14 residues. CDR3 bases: TGCGCCAGCAGCTGGGACTCCTCCTACAATGAGCAGTTCTTC. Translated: CASSWDSSYNEQFF.

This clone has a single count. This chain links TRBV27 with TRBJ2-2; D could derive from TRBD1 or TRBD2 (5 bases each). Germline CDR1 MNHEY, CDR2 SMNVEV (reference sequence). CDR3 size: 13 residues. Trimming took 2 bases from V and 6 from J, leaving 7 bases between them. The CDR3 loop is CASSLMGAGELFF. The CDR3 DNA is TGTGCCAGCAGTTTAATGGGGGCCGGGGAGCTGTTTTTT.

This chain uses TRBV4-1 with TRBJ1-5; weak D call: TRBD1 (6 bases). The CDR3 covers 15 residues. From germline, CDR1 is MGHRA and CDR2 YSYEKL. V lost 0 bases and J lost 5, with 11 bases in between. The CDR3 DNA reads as TGCGCCAGCAGCCAAGATTCAGGGGCGCATCAGCCCCAGCATTTT. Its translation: CASSQDSGAHQPQHF.

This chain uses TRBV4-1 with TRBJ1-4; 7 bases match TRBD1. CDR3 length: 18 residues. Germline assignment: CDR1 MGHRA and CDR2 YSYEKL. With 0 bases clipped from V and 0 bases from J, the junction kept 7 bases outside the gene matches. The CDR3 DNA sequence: TGCGCCAGCAGCCAAGAAGTAGGAGGGGGCTCAACTAATGAAAAACTGTTTTTT. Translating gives CASSQEVGGGSTNEKLFF.

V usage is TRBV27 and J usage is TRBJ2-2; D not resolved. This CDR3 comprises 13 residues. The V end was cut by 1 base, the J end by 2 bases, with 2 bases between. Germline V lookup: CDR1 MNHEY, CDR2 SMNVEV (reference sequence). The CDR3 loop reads CASSLLNTGELFF. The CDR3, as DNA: TGTGCCAGCAGTTTATTAAACACCGGGGAGCTGTTTTTT.

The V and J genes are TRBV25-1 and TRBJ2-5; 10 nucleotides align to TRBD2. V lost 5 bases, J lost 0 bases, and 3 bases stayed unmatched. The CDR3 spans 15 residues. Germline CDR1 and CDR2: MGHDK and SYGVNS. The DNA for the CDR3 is TGTGCCAGCAGTTCCGGACTAGCGGACCAAGAGACCCAGTACTTC. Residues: CASSSGLADQETQYF.

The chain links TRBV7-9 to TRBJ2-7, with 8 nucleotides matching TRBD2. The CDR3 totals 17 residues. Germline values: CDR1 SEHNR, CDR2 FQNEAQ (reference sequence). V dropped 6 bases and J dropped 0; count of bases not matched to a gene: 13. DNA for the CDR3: TGTGCCAGCAGTTTTCTTGATAGCGGGGAAAGCTCCTACGAGCAGTACTTC. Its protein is CASSFLDSGESSYEQYF. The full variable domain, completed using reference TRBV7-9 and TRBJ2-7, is DTGVSQNPRHKITKRGQNVTFRCDPISEHNRLYWYRQTLGQGPEFLTYFQNEAQLEKSRLLSDRFSAERPKGSFSTLEIQRTEQGDSAMYLCASSFLDSGESSYEQYFGPGTRLTVT.

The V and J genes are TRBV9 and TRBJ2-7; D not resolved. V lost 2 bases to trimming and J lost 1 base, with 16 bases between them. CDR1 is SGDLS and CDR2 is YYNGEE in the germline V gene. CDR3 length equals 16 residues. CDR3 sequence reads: CASSVRPESLSYEQYF. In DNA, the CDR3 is TGTGCCAGCAGCGTGAGGCCAGAATCCCTATCCTACGAGCAGTACTTC.

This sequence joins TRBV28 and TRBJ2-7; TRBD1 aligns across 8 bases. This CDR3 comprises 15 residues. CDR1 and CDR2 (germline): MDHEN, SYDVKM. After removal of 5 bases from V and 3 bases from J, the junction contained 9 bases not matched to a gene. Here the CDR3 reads CASSHPTGASYEQYF. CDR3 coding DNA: TGTGCCAGCAGTCACCCGACAGGGGCCAGCTACGAGCAGTACTTC.

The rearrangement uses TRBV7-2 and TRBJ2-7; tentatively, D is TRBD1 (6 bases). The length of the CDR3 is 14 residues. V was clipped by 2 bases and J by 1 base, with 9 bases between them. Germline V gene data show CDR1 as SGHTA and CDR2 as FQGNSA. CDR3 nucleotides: TGTGCCAGCAGCTTAAGGGGGTTTTCCTACGAGCAGTACTTC. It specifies CASSLRGFSYEQYF.

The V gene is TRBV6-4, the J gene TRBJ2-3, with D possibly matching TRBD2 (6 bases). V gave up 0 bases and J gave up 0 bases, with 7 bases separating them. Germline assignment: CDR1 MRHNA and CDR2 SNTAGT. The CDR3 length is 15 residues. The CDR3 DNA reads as TGTGCCAGCAGTGACTCGGCGGGAAGCACAGATACGCAGTATTTT. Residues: CASSDSAGSTDTQYF.

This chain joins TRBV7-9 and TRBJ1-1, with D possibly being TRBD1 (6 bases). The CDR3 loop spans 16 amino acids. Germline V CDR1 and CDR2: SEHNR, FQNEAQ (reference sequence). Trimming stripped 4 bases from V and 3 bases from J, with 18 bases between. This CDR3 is CASSSGGGGLDTEAFF. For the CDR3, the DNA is TGTGCCAGCAGCTCGGGGGGCGGAGGGTTGGACACTGAAGCTTTCTTT.